One and the same sample provided the 19 T cell receptor beta chains below, sequenced in a study of chemoradiotherapy in HPV16-positive cancers. Clones were sequenced by immunoSEQ multiplex PCR, and TCRdb holds only the in-frame ones, with some missing. Of some 8,600 clones in the sample, roughly 89% were seen once. The sequenced sample was blood, obtained from a patient who underwent chemoradiotherapy. Source of these receptors: a human donor with HPV-associated anogenital cancer.

The DNA of the CDR3 is TGCGCCAGCAGGCGGGCAGGGAACCTGAACACCGGGGAGCTGTTTTTT. Translation gives CASRRAGNLNTGELFF. The chain recombines TRBV5-1 with TRBJ2-2, with D perhaps matching TRBD1 or TRBD2 (5 bases each). Trimming took 5 bases from V and 1 from J, leaving 15 bases between them. This CDR3 comprises 16 residues. Germline V CDR1 and CDR2: SGHRS, YFSETQ.

This clone was picked up one time. The chain employs TRBV10-3 and TRBJ1-5; 9 nucleotides line up with TRBD1. Germline V gene sequence: CDR1 ENHRY, CDR2 SYGVKD. There are 14 residues in the CDR3. V lost 4 bases to trimming and J lost 3 bases; unmatched junction nucleotides: 1. The CDR3 loop is CAISGDRANQPQHF. CDR3 sequence (DNA): TGTGCCATCAGTGGGGACAGGGCCAATCAGCCCCAGCATTTT.

V and J are TRBV19 and TRBJ2-3; D not resolved. Trimming cost V 0 bases and J 4 bases, with 11 bases left between them. This CDR3 region has 15 residues. CDR1 is LNHDA, CDR2 SQIVND, per germline (reference sequence). This chain's CDR3 is CASSIDQRGADTQYF. The CDR3 bases are TGTGCCAGTAGTATAGACCAACGAGGAGCAGATACGCAGTATTTT.

The J gene is TRBJ2-2, the V gene TRBV4-2; no clear D gene. This CDR3 has 16 residues. Germline V gene sequence: CDR1 LGHNA, CDR2 YNFKEQ. V was trimmed by 1 base and J by 1 base, leaving 10 bases between them. The CDR3 sequence: CASSQVVGENTGELFF. In DNA form, the CDR3 reads TGTGCCAGCAGCCAAGTGGTGGGTGAGAACACCGGGGAGCTGTTTTTT.

The rearrangement joins TRBV19 to TRBJ2-3; no clear D. Germline loops: CDR1 LNHDA, CDR2 SQIVND (reference sequence). This CDR3 is 15 amino acids long. V lost 3 bases and J 2 bases, leaving 12 bases between the germline ends. DNA of the CDR3: TGTGCCAGTAGTATTTCAGGCTACAACACAGATACGCAGTATTTT. As protein: CASSISGYNTDTQYF.

The chain recombines TRBV6-1 with TRBJ1-1; 8 bases map to TRBD1. Germline CDR1 reads MNHNS; CDR2 reads SASEGT. The CDR3 extends over 13 amino acids. V shed 6 bases and J 3 bases; nucleotides not matched to a gene: 3. The CDR3 spells CASRDRGYTEAFF. Written as DNA, the CDR3 is TGTGCCAGCAGAGACAGGGGTTACACTGAAGCTTTCTTT.

This chain links TRBV27 with TRBJ1-1; D not certain. Trimming cost V 3 bases and J 0 bases, with 14 bases left between them. The length of the CDR3 is 16 residues. The germline V gene has CDR1 MNHEY and CDR2 SMNVEV (reference sequence). CDR3 sequence (DNA): TGTGCCAGCAGTTTTTTTAAGTCCAGCTTGAACACTGAAGCTTTCTTT. Translation gives CASSFFKSSLNTEAFF.

The rearrangement joins TRBV11-2 to TRBJ1-5, with D possibly TRBD1 on 6 matching bases. CDR3 length: 15 residues. V was cut by 5 bases and J by 8 bases, with 19 bases left in between. Germline loops: CDR1 SGHAT, CDR2 FQNNGV. CDR3 bases: TGTGCCAGCAGCCTCGCGGGGGCGGCTTGGGAGCCCCAGCATTTT. The encoded protein is CASSLAGAAWEPQHF.

This clone has a single count. The V call is TRBV6-5, the J call TRBJ1-4, with D perhaps TRBD1 (5 bases). Trimming left V 6 bases short and J 8 bases short, with 13 bases between. Germline V lookup: CDR1 MNHEY, CDR2 SVGAGI. CDR3 length equals 13 residues. The CDR3 nucleotides are TGTGCCAGCAGCTCCGGGGGAAGAGAAAAACTGTTTTTT. It codes for CASSSGGREKLFF.

The rearrangement joins TRBV11-2 to TRBJ2-1, with TRBD2 matching over 7 bases. Trimming removed 5 bases from V and 4 bases from J; junction bases left unmatched: 8. Germline-derived CDR1 and CDR2 are SGHAT and FQNNGV. The CDR3 consists of 15 residues. CDR3 in amino acids: CASSPGTITYNEQFF. CDR3 DNA sequence: TGTGCCAGCAGCCCCGGGACTATTACGTACAATGAGCAGTTCTTC.

This clone was observed a few times. V and J are TRBV10-3 and TRBJ2-7, with 8 bases that match TRBD1. V trimming: 4 bases; J trimming: 7 bases; junction bases outside the gene matches: 3. Germline CDR1 reads ENHRY; CDR2 reads SYGVKD. The CDR3 totals 12 residues. The CDR3 nucleotides read TGTGCCATCAGTGTGGACAGGGCGGAGCAGTACTTC. The encoded protein is CAISVDRAEQYF.

V is TRBV2 and J is TRBJ1-4; TRBD1 matches at 9 bases. Germline-derived CDR1 and CDR2 are SNHLY and FYNNEI. J was trimmed by 7 bases and V by 5 bases; bases with no gene match: 8. The CDR3 totals 15 residues. The CDR3 DNA follows: TGTGCCAGCAGTCGGACAGGGGATGGGAGTGAAAAACTGTTTTTT. It encodes CASSRTGDGSEKLFF. The variable domain in full, completed from reference TRBV2 and TRBJ1-4, reads EPEVTQTPSHQVTQMGQEVILRCVPISNHLYFYWYRQILGQKVEFLVSFYNNEISEKSEIFDDQFSVERPDGSNFTLKIRSTKLEDSAMYFCASSRTGDGSEKLFFGSGTQLSVL.

The chain carries TRBV7-9 and TRBJ2-3; D is uncertain. V was trimmed by 4 bases and J by 3 bases, leaving 11 bases between them. The CDR3 length is 14 residues. Germline CDR1 reads SEHNR; CDR2 reads FQNEAQ (reference sequence). In DNA form, the CDR3 reads TGTGCCAGCAGCTCCGGGTCAAAGACAGATACGCAGTATTTT. Its protein is CASSSGSKTDTQYF.

V and J are TRBV5-1 and TRBJ1-3; TRBD1 might be the D (5 bases). Germline values: CDR1 SGHRS, CDR2 YFSETQ. Deletions cut 0 bases from V and 0 bases from J, with 10 bases between. The CDR3 covers 16 residues. The CDR3 here is CASSLAGPRSGNTIYF. The CDR3 coding sequence is TGCGCCAGCAGCTTGGCGGGGCCTCGCTCTGGAAACACCATATATTTT.

The chain couples TRBV6-6 to TRBJ1-1; TRBD1 agrees at 8 bases. Germline V gene lookup returns CDR1 MNHNY and CDR2 SVGAGI (reference sequence). The CDR3 sequence is 15 residues long. V lost 5 bases to trimming and J lost 5 bases; unmatched junction nucleotides: 10. CDR3 sequence: CASSPRTGWKTEAFF. The DNA for the CDR3 is TGTGCCAGCAGTCCACGGACAGGGTGGAAAACTGAAGCTTTCTTT.

The gene calls are TRBV6-5 and TRBJ1-1; 7 nucleotides match TRBD1. From germline, CDR1 is MNHEY and CDR2 SVGAGI. CDR3 length: 15 residues. The trim removed 0 bases at V and 4 bases at J, leaving 5 bases unmatched. CDR3 in amino acids: CASSYSQGGFTEAFF. The CDR3 DNA sequence: TGTGCCAGCAGTTACTCTCAGGGGGGGTTCACTGAAGCTTTCTTT.

The chain has TRBV7-6 and TRBJ2-5; D perhaps matches TRBD2 (6 bases). The CDR3 sequence is 16 residues long. The germline gives CDR1 SGHVS, CDR2 FNYEAQ. V lost 3 bases to trimming and J lost 5 bases, with 19 bases between them. For the CDR3, the DNA is TGTGCCAGCAGCTTGGGCGGGACGCACCTCGGGGAGACCCAGTACTTC. Its translation: CASSLGGTHLGETQYF. Together with reference TRBV7-6 and TRBJ2-5, the CDR3 gives the full variable domain: GAGVSQSPRYKVTKRGQDVALRCDPISGHVSLYWYRQALGQGPEFLTYFNYEAQQDKSGLPNDRFSAERPEGSISTLTIQRTEQRDSAMYRCASSLGGTHLGETQYFGPGTRLLVL.

This chain uses TRBV7-6 with TRBJ2-5; 8 bases align to TRBD1. There are 14 residues in the CDR3. Germline CDR1 reads SGHVS; CDR2 reads FNYEAQ. Trimming removed 7 bases from V and 5 bases from J; junction bases left unmatched: 9. Here the CDR3 DNA reads TGTGCCAGCACCCCGGCAGGGGGCGCGGAGACCCAGTACTTC. Translation: CASTPAGGAETQYF.

The chain uses TRBV7-2 and TRBJ1-1, with no clear D. The V gene's germline CDR1 is SGHTA and CDR2 FQGNSA. V lost 3 bases to trimming and J lost 0 bases, with 8 bases between them. The CDR3 sequence is 14 residues long. In nucleotides, the CDR3 is TGTGCCAGCAGCTTCGCTCTAGTGAACACTGAAGCTTTCTTT. Protein: CASSFALVNTEAFF.